The 28 T cell receptor beta chains below all came from one sample that was sequenced in a study of blood T cell repertoires in COVID-19. Measured with immunoSEQ multiplex PCR; TCRdb has only the in-frame clones, and not every one. The sample shows 90,000 to 100,000 clones, around nine tenths of them seen only once. The sequencing input was peripheral blood. Every receptor here comes from a woman aged 55-70 years with COVID-19, enrolled during active disease.

The chain carries TRBV5-1 and TRBJ1-2; 9 positions match TRBD1. Germline V gene lookup returns CDR1 SGHRS and CDR2 YFSETQ. The J segment lost 8 bases and the V segment lost 0 bases, leaving 2 bases of the junction unmatched. The length of the CDR3 is 13 residues. This chain's CDR3 is CASSLGGQGGYTF. CDR3 nucleotides: TGCGCCAGCAGCTTGGGGGGACAGGGAGGCTACACCTTC. The entire variable domain, with the rest obtained from reference TRBV5-1 and TRBJ1-2, is as follows: KAGVTQTPRYLIKTRGQQVTLSCSPISGHRSVSWYQQTPGQGLQFLFEYFSETQRNKGNFPGRFSGRQFSNSRSEMNVSTLELGDSALYLCASSLGGQGGYTFGSGTRLTVV.

This sequence joins TRBV21-1 and TRBJ1-2. TRBV21-1 is classified as a pseudogene. This CDR3 region has 12 residues. CDR3 nucleotide sequence: TGTGCCAGCAGCAAAGTCTGGGAGGACTACACCTTC. Residues: CASSKVWEDYTF.

The chain recombines TRBV5-6 with TRBJ2-6; D perhaps matches TRBD1 (6 bases). The CDR3 totals 16 residues. The ends were cut back, 1 base at V and 2 bases at J, with 10 bases in the middle. Germline CDR1 SGHDT, CDR2 YYEEEE. CDR3 residues: CASSLTTGTGANVLTF. In DNA, the CDR3 is TGTGCCAGCAGCTTGACCACAGGGACTGGGGCCAACGTCCTGACTTTC.

V gene TRBV6-5 combines with J gene TRBJ2-5; 11 nucleotides line up with TRBD2. Germline assignment: CDR1 MNHEY and CDR2 SVGAGI. J was trimmed by 7 bases and V by 9 bases; bases with no gene match: 10. This CDR3 contains 14 residues. CDR3 nucleotides: TGTGCCAGGAGGTGGCTAGCGGGGGGAGGGACCCAGTACTTC. It codes for CARRWLAGGGTQYF.

This sequence joins TRBV6-6 and TRBJ1-3, with D unresolved. The ends were cut back, 7 bases at V and 3 bases at J, with 7 bases in the middle. Germline CDR1 MNHNY, CDR2 SVGAGI (reference sequence). The CDR3 runs 12 residues. CDR3 loop: CASTFVGNTIYF. The CDR3 DNA reads TGTGCCAGCACTTTCGTTGGAAACACCATATATTTT.

Only one count was recorded for this clone. The rearrangement joins TRBV7-2 to TRBJ1-2, with D uncertain. The CDR3 totals 11 residues. The V gene's germline CDR1 is SGHTA and CDR2 FQGNSA. Between the trimmed V and J ends, which lost 5 bases and 5 bases, there was a span of 6 bases. The CDR3 sequence is CASSPGYGYTF. In DNA form, the CDR3 reads TGTGCCAGCAGCCCCGGGTATGGCTACACCTTC.

This chain links TRBV19 with TRBJ2-5; D call uncertain. The CDR3 sequence is 14 residues long. CDR1 is LNHDA, CDR2 SQIVND, per germline (reference sequence). V gave up 1 base and J gave up 0 bases, with 6 bases separating them. CDR3 sequence reads: CASSIAPYQETQYF. The CDR3 nucleotides read TGTGCCAGTAGTATAGCCCCGTACCAAGAGACCCAGTACTTC.

The chain recombines TRBV18 with TRBJ2-7, with 10 positions matching TRBD1. This CDR3 contains 16 residues. Germline V gene data show CDR1 as KGHSH and CDR2 as LQKENI. The V gene end was trimmed by 2 bases and the J gene end by 3 bases; junction bases not matched to a gene: 7. CDR3 protein: CASSPGTGALFYEQYF. CDR3 coding DNA: TGTGCCAGCTCACCAGGGACAGGGGCTCTCTTCTACGAGCAGTACTTC.

V and J are TRBV7-9 and TRBJ2-3, with unresolved D. Trimming shortened V by 3 bases and J by 0 bases, and 4 bases separated the two germline ends. The CDR3 consists of 13 residues. Germline V CDR1 and CDR2: SEHNR, FQNEAQ (reference sequence). The chain's CDR3 is CASSFPSTDTQYF. DNA of the CDR3: TGTGCCAGCAGCTTCCCAAGCACAGATACGCAGTATTTT.

V gene TRBV6-2 or TRBV6-3 combines with J gene TRBJ2-7; 9 bases fit TRBD2. With 6 bases clipped from V and 0 bases from J, the junction kept 6 bases outside the gene matches. This CDR3 is built from 15 residues. Looked up from germline, CDR1 is MNHEY and CDR2 is SVGEGT. CDR3 sequence (DNA): TGTGCCAGCAGCCGAAGCGGGGGGAGCTCCTACGAGCAGTACTTC. This sequence encodes CASSRSGGSSYEQYF.

The V call is TRBV10-2, the J call TRBJ2-1; TRBD2 matches 7 bases. This CDR3 region has 16 residues. Germline CDR1 reads WSHSY; CDR2 reads SAAADI. V trimming: 3 bases; J trimming: 0 bases; junction bases outside the gene matches: 5. CDR3 amino acids: CASSDVGGSSYNEQFF. CDR3 DNA sequence: TGCGCCAGCAGTGATGTGGGGGGGAGCTCCTACAATGAGCAGTTCTTC.

The CDR3 coding sequence is TGTGCCAGCAGTTCCACAGGGTTAAAAGTCACTGAAGCTTTCTTT. Protein: CASSSTGLKVTEAFF. The rearrangement uses TRBV28 and TRBJ1-1; TRBD1 is a possible D gene (6 bases). From germline, CDR1 is MDHEN and CDR2 SYDVKM. V gave up 4 bases and J gave up 4 bases, with 16 bases separating them. CDR3 size: 15 residues.

The rearrangement uses TRBV15 and TRBJ2-5, with D tentatively TRBD1 (5 bases). CDR3 length: 15 amino acids. V lost 3 bases and J lost 0, with 11 bases in between. The germline CDR1 and CDR2 sequences are LNHNV and YYDKDF (reference sequence). The CDR3 reads CATSSVMDNQETQYF. The CDR3 region has the DNA TGTGCCACCAGCAGCGTAATGGACAACCAAGAGACCCAGTACTTC.

The rearrangement uses TRBV9 and TRBJ2-2, with D tentatively TRBD1 (6 bases). Germline assignment: CDR1 SGDLS and CDR2 YYNGEE. V lost 0 bases and J lost 5, with 11 bases in between. There are 15 residues in the CDR3. The DNA for the CDR3 is TGTGCCAGCAGCGTAGACCAGGGGATAACCGGGGAGCTGTTTTTT. Its protein is CASSVDQGITGELFF.

V and J are TRBV29-1 and TRBJ2-1; possible D gene TRBD2, 6 bases. This CDR3 is built from 12 residues. CDR1 and CDR2 from the germline V gene are SQVTM and ANQGSEA. V was pared by 3 bases and J by 4 bases, with 7 bases between. The CDR3 region is CSVERGYNEQFF. CDR3 bases: TGCAGCGTTGAGCGGGGTTACAATGAGCAGTTCTTC.

This chain connects TRBV7-6 to TRBJ2-2, with 7 bases lining up with TRBD1. Looked up from germline, CDR1 is SGHVS and CDR2 is FNYEAQ. This CDR3 spans 15 amino acids. V lost 5 bases and J lost 3; bases outside the gene matches: 6. Here the CDR3 reads CASSPTGADTGELFF. The DNA of the CDR3 is TGTGCCAGCAGCCCAACAGGGGCGGACACCGGGGAGCTGTTTTTT.

The chain has TRBV2 and TRBJ2-2; weak D call: TRBD2 (6 bases). The CDR3 is 13 amino acids. The germline gives CDR1 SNHLY, CDR2 FYNNEI. V lost 11 bases and J 7 bases, leaving 17 bases between the germline ends. CDR3 coding DNA: TGTGCCTCTCAGGGCCGGGGGAGCGGGGAGCTGTTTTTT. This gives the protein CASQGRGSGELFF.

The genes are TRBV18 and TRBJ2-3; perhaps TRBD2 as D (5 bases). V was cut by 3 bases and J by 7 bases, with 14 bases left in between. Per germline, CDR1 KGHSH and CDR2 LQKENI. This CDR3 comprises 14 residues. The CDR3: CASSPSREPNTQYF. CDR3 nucleotide sequence: TGTGCCAGCTCACCCTCCCGGGAACCAAATACGCAGTATTTT. Full variable domain (missing parts from reference TRBV18 and TRBJ2-3): NAGVMQNPRHLVRRRGQEARLRCSPMKGHSHVYWYRQLPEEGLKFMVYLQKENIIDESGMPKERFSAEFPKEGPSILRIQQVVRGDSAAYFCASSPSREPNTQYFGPGTRLTVL.

J is TRBJ2-1 and V is TRBV11-2, with 8 bases lining up with TRBD1. The CDR3 spans 13 residues. Losses at the gene ends were 3 bases for V and 7 bases for J; bases not matched to a gene: 2. Germline V gene sequence: CDR1 SGHAT, CDR2 FQNNGV. The DNA of the CDR3 is TGTGCCAGCAGCTTGAACAGGGGGAATGAGCAGTTCTTC. Encoded protein: CASSLNRGNEQFF.

The V and J genes are TRBV19 and TRBJ1-5; weak D call: TRBD1 (6 bases). Looked up from germline, CDR1 is LNHDA and CDR2 is SQIVND (reference sequence). The CDR3 length is 13 residues. V lost 6 bases to trimming and J lost 5 bases, with 11 bases between them. The CDR3 nucleotides are TGTGCCAGTAGCCGGGACAACTATCAGCCCCAGCATTTT. It specifies CASSRDNYQPQHF.

The genes are TRBV5-6 and TRBJ2-2; maybe TRBD1 (6 bases). The germline V and J ends were trimmed by 0 bases and 4 bases, with 10 bases remaining between them. Per the germline V gene, CDR1 is SGHDT and CDR2 is YYEEEE. The CDR3 length is 15 residues. The CDR3 region has the DNA TGTGCCAGCAGCTTGGGGCCAGGGGTCACCGGGGAGCTGTTTTTT. This codes for CASSLGPGVTGELFF. Complete variable domain (other parts from reference TRBV5-6 and TRBJ2-2): DAGVTQSPTHLIKTRGQQVTLRCSPKSGHDTVSWYQQALGQGPQFIFQYYEEEERQRGNFPDRFSGHQFPNYSSELNVNALLLGDSALYLCASSLGPGVTGELFFGEGSRLTVL.

This clone was counted between two and nine times. V is TRBV10-3 and J is TRBJ1-1; 8 bases are a match to TRBD1. Germline loops: CDR1 ENHRY, CDR2 SYGVKD. CDR3 length: 12 amino acids. Trimming took 11 bases from V and 3 from J; bases not matched to a gene: 5. This chain's CDR3 is CAAKTGDTEAFF. Here the CDR3 DNA reads TGTGCCGCCAAGACAGGGGACACTGAAGCTTTCTTT.

The chain has TRBV30 and TRBJ2-7; 9 nucleotides agree with TRBD1. This CDR3 is 14 amino acids long. V lost 2 bases and J lost 5; bases outside the gene matches: 7. CDR1 is GTSNPN, CDR2 SVGIG, per germline (reference sequence). The CDR3 loop reads CAWSTGTGSNEQYF. In nucleotides, the CDR3 is TGTGCCTGGAGTACCGGGACAGGGTCCAACGAGCAGTACTTC.

The chain carries TRBV24-1 and TRBJ1-2, with 7 bases fitting TRBD1. The CDR3 is made up of 14 amino acids. Germline CDR1 reads KGHDR; CDR2 reads SFDVKD. The ends lost 6 bases at V and 4 bases at J; junction bases unmatched: 7. The CDR3 DNA is TGTGCCACCAGTACCTCGGGACAGCTCTATGGCTACACCTTC. Protein product: CATSTSGQLYGYTF.

The V and J genes are TRBV6-1 and TRBJ2-2, with 11 bases matching TRBD2. The CDR3 runs to 16 residues. Germline lookup yields CDR1 MNHNS and CDR2 SASEGT. V shed 3 bases, J shed 6 bases, and the junction held 6 bases outside the gene matches. The chain's CDR3 is CASSDYSGGAAGELFF. CDR3 DNA sequence: TGTGCCAGCAGTGACTATAGCGGGGGGGCCGCCGGGGAGCTGTTTTTT.

The J gene is TRBJ1-1, the V gene TRBV29-1, with a possible D match to TRBD1 (6 bases). This CDR3 is built from 14 residues. V was shortened by 4 bases and J by 0 bases, with 12 bases between the two germline ends. Per the germline V gene, CDR1 is SQVTM and CDR2 is ANQGSEA. This CDR3 is CSVGTALMNTEAFF. The CDR3 DNA sequence: TGCAGCGTTGGGACAGCCCTCATGAACACTGAAGCTTTCTTT.

The chain joins TRBV4-1 to TRBJ2-7, with 9 positions matching TRBD1. Germline V gives CDR1 MGHRA, CDR2 YSYEKL. The CDR3 spans 16 residues. Trimming took 0 bases from V and 6 from J; bases not matched to a gene: 9. The CDR3 region is CASSQDKGQGRSEQYF. The CDR3 region has the DNA TGCGCCAGCAGCCAAGATAAGGGACAGGGAAGATCCGAGCAGTACTTC.

The V call is TRBV10-3, the J call TRBJ1-2; D not resolved. Trimming took off 4 bases at V and 3 bases at J, with 6 bases between the two ends. This CDR3 comprises 12 residues. Germline V gene lookup returns CDR1 ENHRY and CDR2 SYGVKD. The chain's CDR3 is CAISGQDYGYTF. The CDR3 DNA is TGTGCCATCAGTGGCCAGGACTATGGCTACACCTTC.